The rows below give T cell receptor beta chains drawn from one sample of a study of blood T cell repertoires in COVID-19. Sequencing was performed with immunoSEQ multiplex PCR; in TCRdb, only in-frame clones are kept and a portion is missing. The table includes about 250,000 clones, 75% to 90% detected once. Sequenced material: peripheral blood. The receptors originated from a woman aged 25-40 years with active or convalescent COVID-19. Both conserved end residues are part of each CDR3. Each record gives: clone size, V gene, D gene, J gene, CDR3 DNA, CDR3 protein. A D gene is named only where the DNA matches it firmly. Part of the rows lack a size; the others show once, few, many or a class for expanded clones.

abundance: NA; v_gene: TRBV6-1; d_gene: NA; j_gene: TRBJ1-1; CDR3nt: TGTGCCAGCAGTGACCCGACAGAAGCTTTCTTT; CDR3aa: CASSDPTEAFF
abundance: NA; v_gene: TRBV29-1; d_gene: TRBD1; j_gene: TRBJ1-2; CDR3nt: TGCAGCACAGAGGGGGACAGGCTGAACTATGGCTACACCTTC; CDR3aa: CSTEGDRLNYGYTF
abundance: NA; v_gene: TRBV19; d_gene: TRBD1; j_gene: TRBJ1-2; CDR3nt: TGTGCCAGTAATCCTGACAGGGACTACTATGGCTACACCTTC; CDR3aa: CASNPDRDYYGYTF
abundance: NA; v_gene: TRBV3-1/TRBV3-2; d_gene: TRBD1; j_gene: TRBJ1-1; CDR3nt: TGTGCCAGCAGCCAGGGGGGACAGGGGACCACTGAAGCTTTCTTT; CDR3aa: CASSQGGQGTTEAFF
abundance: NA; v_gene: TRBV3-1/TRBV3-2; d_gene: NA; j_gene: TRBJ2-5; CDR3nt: TGTGCCAGCAGCCCGGGACACGGACAAGAGACCCAGTACTTC; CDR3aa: CASSPGHGQETQYF
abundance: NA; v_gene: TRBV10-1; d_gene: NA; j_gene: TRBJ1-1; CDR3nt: TGCGCCAGCAGTGAGGGAGGAAGAACTGAAGCTTTCTTT; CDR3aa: CASSEGGRTEAFF
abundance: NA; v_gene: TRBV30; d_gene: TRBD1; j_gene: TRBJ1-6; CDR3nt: TGTGCCTGGGGCCGGGACAGGACTCCTCCAGAGAATTCACCCCTCCACTTT; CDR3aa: CAWGRDRTPPENSPLHF
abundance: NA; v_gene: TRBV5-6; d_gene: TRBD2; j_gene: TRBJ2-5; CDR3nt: TGTGCCAGCAGCTTGGCCCTTCCGGGGGGGCGCGGAGGAGGAGAGACCCAGTACTTC; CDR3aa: CASSLALPGGRGGGETQYF
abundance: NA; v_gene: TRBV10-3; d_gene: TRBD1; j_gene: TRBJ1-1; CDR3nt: TGTGCCATCAGGAGGGGACAGGGGAACACTGAAGCTTTCTTT; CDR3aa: CAIRRGQGNTEAFF
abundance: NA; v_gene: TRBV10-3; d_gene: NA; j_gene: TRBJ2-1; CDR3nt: TGTGCCATCAACCCAGCGGGACAAGGGTCCTACAATGAGCAGTTCTTC; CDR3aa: CAINPAGQGSYNEQFF
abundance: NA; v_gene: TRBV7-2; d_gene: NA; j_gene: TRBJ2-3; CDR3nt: TGTGCCAGCAGCTTAGCGCTTGCGGGTCTAGACGAGACGCAGTATTTT; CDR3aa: CASSLALAGLDETQYF
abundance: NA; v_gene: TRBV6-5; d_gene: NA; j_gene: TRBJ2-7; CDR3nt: TGTGCCAGCAGTCCCCAACAGAGCTACGAGCAGTACTTC; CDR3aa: CASSPQQSYEQYF
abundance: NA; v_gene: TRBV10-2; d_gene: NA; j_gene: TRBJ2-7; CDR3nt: TGCGCCAGCAGTGATCCTAGTTTCACCTACGAGCAGTACTTC; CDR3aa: CASSDPSFTYEQYF
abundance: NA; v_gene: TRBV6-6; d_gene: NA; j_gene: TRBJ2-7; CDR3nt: TGTGCCAGCAGTCTAACAGGGAGAGACTCCTACGAGCAGTACTTC; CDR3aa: CASSLTGRDSYEQYF
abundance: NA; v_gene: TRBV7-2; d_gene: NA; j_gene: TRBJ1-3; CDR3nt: TGTGCCAGCAGCTTAGCTGGCGGCTCGATGAGCTCTGGAAACACCATATATTTT; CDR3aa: CASSLAGGSMSSGNTIYF
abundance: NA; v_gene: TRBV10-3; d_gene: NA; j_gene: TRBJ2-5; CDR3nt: TGTGCCATCAGCCGAACAGGACAAGAGACCCAGTACTTC; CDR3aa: CAISRTGQETQYF
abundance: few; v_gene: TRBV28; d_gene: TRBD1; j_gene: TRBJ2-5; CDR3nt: TGTGCCAGCAGTTTACCTGGACAGGGAGGAGAGACCCAGTACTTC; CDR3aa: CASSLPGQGGETQYF